This TCR beta chain was recorded in a study of cytomegalovirus exposure and HLA in healthy donors. Study-wide findings and caveats: Being indistinguishable, some V segments were excluded, TRBV6-2 and TRBV6-3 among them.

Regarding this clone: Its antigen is unidentified.

Trimming pared 6 bases from V and 4 bases from J, leaving 10 bases between. This CDR3 has 11 amino acids. The germline V gene has CDR1 SQVTM and CDR2 ANQGSEA. This PCR relied on a set of 60 Vbeta primers and 13 Jbeta primers. Measured with immunoSEQ multiplex PCR; TCRdb has only the in-frame clones, and not every one. The sample shows 130,000 or so clones, approximately 82% of them seen only once. This TCR derives from a man between 35 and 55 years old in good health and CMV-seronegative. The source material was PBMCs. The chain links TRBV29-1 to TRBJ2-7; D gene unclear. CDR3 in amino acids: CSVAYSYEQYF. The DNA of the CDR3 is TGCAGCGTCGCTTACAGTTACGAGCAGTACTTC.